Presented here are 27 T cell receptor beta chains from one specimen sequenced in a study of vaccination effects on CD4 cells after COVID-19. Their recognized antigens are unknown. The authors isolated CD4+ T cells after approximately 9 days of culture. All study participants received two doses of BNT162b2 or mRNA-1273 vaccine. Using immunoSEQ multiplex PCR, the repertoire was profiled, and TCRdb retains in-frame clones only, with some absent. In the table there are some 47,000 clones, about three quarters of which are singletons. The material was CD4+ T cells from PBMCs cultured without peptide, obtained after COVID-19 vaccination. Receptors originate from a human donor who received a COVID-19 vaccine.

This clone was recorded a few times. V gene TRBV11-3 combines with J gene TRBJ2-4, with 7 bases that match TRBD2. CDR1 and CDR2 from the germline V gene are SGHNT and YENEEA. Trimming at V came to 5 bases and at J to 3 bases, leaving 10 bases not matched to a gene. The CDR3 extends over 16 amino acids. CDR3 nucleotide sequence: TGTGCCAGCAGCACTAGCGCGGGACCACGCAAAAACATTCAGTACTTC. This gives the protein CASSTSAGPRKNIQYF.

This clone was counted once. The CDR3 spells CASSLVAGGLGNEQFF. As DNA, the CDR3 is TGTGCCAGCAGCTTAGTGGCGGGAGGGCTTGGCAATGAGCAGTTCTTC. V and J are TRBV7-2 and TRBJ2-1; TRBD2 aligns across 9 bases. The CDR3 length is 16 residues. J lost 6 bases, V lost 1 base, and 7 bases had no gene match. Germline V CDR1 and CDR2: SGHTA, FQGNSA.

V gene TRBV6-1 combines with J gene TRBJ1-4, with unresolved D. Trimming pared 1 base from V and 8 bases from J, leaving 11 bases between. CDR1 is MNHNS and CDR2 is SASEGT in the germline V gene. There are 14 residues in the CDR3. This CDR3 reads CASSEGAGLEKLFF. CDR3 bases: TGTGCCAGCAGTGAAGGGGCAGGCTTGGAAAAACTGTTTTTT.

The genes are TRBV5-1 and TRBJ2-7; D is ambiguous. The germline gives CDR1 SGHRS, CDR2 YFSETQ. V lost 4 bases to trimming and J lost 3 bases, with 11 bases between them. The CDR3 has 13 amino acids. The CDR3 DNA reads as TGCGCCAGCAGCACTACGGGCGACTACGAGCAGTACTTC. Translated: CASSTTGDYEQYF.

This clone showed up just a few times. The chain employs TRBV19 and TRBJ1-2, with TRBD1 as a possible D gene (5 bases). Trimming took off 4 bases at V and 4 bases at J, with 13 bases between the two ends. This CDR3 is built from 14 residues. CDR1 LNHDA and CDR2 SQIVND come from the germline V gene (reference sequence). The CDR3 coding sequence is TGTGCCAGTAGTAAGCCCGACAGACCCTATGGCTACACCTTC. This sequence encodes CASSKPDRPYGYTF.

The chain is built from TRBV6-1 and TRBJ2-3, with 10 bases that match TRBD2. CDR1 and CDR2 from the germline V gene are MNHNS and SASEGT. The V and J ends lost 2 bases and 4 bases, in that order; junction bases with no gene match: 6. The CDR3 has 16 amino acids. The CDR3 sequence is CASSELRTSGADTQYF. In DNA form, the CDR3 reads TGTGCCAGCAGTGAACTTCGGACTAGCGGTGCAGATACGCAGTATTTT.

CDR3 DNA: TGTGCCAGCAGCGTAGGTCAGATCCAAGAGACCCAGTACTTC. Its protein is CASSVGQIQETQYF. The chain has TRBV9 and TRBJ2-5; D call uncertain. Germline V CDR1 and CDR2: SGDLS, YYNGEE. The V and J ends lost 0 bases and 1 base respectively, with 7 bases between them. The CDR3 loop spans 14 amino acids. Variable domain in full (rest from reference TRBV9 and TRBJ2-5): DSGVTQTPKHLITATGQRVTLRCSPRSGDLSVYWYQQSLDQGLQFLIQYYNGEERAKGNILERFSAQQFPDLHSELNLSSLELGDSALYFCASSVGQIQETQYFGPGTRLLVL.

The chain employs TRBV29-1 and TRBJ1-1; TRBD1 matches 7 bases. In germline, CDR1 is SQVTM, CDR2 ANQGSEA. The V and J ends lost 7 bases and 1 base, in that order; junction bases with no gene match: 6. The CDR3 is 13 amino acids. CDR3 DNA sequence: TGCAGCGCGATGAACAGGGGGAACACTGAAGCTTTCTTT. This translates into CSAMNRGNTEAFF.

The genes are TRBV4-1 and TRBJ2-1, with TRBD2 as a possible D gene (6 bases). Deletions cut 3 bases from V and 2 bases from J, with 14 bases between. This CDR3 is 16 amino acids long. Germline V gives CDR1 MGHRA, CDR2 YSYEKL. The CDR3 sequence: CASSHGTLLTYNEQFF. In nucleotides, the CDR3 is TGCGCCAGCAGCCACGGGACTTTATTAACCTACAATGAGCAGTTCTTC.

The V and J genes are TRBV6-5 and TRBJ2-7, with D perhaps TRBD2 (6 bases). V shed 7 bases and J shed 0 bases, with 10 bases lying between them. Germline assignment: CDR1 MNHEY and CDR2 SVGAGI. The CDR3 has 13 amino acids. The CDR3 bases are TGTGCCAGCACCCGGGGGAACTCCTACGAGCAGTACTTC. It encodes CASTRGNSYEQYF.

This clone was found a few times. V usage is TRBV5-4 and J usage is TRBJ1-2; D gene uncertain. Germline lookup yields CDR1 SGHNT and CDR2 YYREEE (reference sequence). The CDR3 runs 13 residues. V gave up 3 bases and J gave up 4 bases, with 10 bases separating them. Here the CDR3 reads CASSSDAIYGYTF. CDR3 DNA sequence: TGTGCCAGCAGCTCGGACGCGATCTATGGCTACACCTTC.

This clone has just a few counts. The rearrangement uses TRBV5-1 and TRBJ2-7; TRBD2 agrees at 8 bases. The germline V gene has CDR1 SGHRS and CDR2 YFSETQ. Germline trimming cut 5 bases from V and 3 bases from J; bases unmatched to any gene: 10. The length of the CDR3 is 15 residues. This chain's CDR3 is CASRSTSGSFYEQYF. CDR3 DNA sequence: TGCGCCAGCAGGTCTACTAGCGGTAGCTTCTACGAGCAGTACTTC.

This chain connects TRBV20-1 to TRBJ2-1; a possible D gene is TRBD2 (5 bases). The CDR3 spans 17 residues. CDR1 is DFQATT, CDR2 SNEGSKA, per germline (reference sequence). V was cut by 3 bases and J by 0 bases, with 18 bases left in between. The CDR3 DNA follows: TGCAGTGCTAGTCCCGCCGAGGACTGGAGCTCCTACAATGAGCAGTTCTTC. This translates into CSASPAEDWSSYNEQFF.

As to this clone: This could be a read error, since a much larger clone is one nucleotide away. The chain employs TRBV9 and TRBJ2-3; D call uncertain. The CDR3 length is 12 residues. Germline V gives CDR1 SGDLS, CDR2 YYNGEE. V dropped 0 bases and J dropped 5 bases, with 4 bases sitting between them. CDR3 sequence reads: CASSVVIDTQYF. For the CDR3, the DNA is TGTGCCAGCAGCGTAGTCATAGATACGCAGTATTTT.

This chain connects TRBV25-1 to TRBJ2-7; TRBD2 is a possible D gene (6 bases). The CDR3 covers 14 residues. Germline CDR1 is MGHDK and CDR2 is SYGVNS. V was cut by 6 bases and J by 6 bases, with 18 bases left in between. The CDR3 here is CASRISGGAPEQYF. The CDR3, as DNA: TGTGCCAGCAGAATTAGCGGAGGGGCCCCCGAGCAGTACTTC.

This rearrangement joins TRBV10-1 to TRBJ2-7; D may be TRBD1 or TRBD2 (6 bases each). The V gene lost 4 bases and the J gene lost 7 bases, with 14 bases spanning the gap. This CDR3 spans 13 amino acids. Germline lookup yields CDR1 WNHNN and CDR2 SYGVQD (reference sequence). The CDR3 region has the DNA TGCGCCAGCAGTGCGGGGGCCCTCGGGGAGCAGTACTTC. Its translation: CASSAGALGEQYF.

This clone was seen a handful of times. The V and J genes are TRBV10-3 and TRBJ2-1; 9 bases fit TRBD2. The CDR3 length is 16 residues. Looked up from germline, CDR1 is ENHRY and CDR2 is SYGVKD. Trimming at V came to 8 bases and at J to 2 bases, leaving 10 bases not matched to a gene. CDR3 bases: TGTGCCATCGGTAGCGGGAGAACGTTTCCCTACAATGAGCAGTTCTTC. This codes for CAIGSGRTFPYNEQFF.

CDR3 bases: TGTGCCAGCAGCCAAAGACCGGGCGGCGAGCAGTACTTC. Residues: CASSQRPGGEQYF. The J gene is TRBJ2-7, the V gene TRBV3-1 (or the pseudogene TRBV3-2), with D hard to call. Germline lookup yields CDR1 LGHDT and CDR2 YNNKEL (reference sequence). There are 13 residues in the CDR3. V lost 2 bases to trimming and J lost 6 bases, with 11 bases between them.

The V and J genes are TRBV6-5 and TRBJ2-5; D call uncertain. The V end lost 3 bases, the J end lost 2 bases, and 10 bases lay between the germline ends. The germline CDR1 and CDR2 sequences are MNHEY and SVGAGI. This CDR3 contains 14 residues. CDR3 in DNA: TGTGCCAGCAGTTATTCGTTCAGGCAAGAGACCCAGTACTTC. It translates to CASSYSFRQETQYF.

In nucleotides, the CDR3 is TGTGCCAGCAGTTTATACGGGACTCCCTACGAGCAGTACTTC. Its protein is CASSLYGTPYEQYF. The V gene is TRBV27, the J gene TRBJ2-7, with D perhaps TRBD2 (6 bases). Germline V gene lookup returns CDR1 MNHEY and CDR2 SMNVEV (reference sequence). The CDR3 length is 14 residues. V dropped 1 base and J dropped 2 bases, with 9 bases sitting between them.

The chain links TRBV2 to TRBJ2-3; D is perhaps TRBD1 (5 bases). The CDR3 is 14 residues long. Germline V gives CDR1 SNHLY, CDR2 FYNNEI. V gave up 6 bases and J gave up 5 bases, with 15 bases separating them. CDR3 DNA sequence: TGTGCCAGCAGCCCTGGACACGGCGTAGATACGCAGTATTTT. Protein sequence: CASSPGHGVDTQYF.

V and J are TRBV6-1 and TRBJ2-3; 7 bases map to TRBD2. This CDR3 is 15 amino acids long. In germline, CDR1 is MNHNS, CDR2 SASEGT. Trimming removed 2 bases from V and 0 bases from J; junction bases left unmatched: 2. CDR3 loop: CASSELAVSTDTQYF. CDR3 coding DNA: TGTGCCAGCAGTGAACTAGCGGTTAGCACAGATACGCAGTATTTT.

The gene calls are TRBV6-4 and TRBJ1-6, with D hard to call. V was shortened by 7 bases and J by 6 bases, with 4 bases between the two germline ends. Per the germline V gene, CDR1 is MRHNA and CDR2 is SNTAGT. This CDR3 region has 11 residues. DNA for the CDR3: TGTGCCAGCACCGCTAATTCACCCCTCCACTTT. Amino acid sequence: CASTANSPLHF.

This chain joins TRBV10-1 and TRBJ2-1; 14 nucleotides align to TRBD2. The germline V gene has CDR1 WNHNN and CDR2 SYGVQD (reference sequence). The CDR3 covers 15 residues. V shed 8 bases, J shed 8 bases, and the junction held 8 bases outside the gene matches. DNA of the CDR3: TGCGCCAGCGGCTCCGGGACTAGCGGGAGTCATGAGCAGTTCTTC. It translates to CASGSGTSGSHEQFF.

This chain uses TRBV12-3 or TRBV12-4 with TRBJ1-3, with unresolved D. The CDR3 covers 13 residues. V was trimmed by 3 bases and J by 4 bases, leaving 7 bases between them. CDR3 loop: CASSLSGGNTIYF. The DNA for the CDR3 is TGTGCCAGCAGTTTGTCCGGGGGAAACACCATATATTTT.

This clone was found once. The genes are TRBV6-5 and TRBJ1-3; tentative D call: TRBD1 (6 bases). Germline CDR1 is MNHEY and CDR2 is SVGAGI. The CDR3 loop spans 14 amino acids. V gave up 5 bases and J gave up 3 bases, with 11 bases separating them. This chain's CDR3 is CASSLQGNGNTIYF. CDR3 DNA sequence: TGTGCCAGCAGTCTACAGGGAAATGGAAACACCATATATTTT.

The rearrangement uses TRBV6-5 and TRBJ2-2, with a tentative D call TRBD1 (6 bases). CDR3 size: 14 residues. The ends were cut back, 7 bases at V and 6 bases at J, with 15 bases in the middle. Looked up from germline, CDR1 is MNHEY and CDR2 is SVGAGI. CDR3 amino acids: CASTAGERAGELFF. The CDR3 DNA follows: TGTGCCAGCACAGCAGGGGAGAGGGCCGGGGAGCTGTTTTTT.